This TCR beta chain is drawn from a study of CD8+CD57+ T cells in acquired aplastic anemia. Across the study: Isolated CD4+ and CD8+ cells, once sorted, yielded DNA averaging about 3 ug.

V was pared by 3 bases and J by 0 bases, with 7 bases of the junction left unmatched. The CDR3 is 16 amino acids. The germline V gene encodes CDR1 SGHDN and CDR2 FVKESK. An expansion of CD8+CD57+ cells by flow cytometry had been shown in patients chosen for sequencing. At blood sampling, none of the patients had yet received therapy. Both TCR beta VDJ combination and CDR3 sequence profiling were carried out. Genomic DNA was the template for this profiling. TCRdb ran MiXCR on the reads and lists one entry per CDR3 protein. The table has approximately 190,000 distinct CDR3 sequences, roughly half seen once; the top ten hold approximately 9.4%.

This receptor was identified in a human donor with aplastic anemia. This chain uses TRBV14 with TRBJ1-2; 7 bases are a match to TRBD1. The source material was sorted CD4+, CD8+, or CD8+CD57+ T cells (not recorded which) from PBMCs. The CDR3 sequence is CASSHRDRRTNYGYTF. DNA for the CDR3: TGTGCCAGCAGCCATAGGGACAGACGAACTAACTATGGCTACACCTTC.